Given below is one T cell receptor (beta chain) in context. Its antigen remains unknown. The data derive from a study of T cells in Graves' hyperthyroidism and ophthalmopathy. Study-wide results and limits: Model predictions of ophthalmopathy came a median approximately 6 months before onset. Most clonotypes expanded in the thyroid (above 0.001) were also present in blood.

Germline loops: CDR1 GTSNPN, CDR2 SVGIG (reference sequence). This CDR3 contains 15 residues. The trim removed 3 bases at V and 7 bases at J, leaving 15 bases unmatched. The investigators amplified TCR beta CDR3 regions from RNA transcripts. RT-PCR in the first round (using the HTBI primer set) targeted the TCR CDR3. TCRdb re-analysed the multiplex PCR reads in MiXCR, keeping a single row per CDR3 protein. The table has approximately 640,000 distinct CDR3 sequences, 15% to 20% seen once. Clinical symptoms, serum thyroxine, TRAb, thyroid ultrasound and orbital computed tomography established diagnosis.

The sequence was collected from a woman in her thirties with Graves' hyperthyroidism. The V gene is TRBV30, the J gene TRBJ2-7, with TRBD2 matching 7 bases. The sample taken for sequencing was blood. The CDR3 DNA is TGTGCCTGGAGGGTGACGGGAGGACTAATAGGGGAGCAGTACTTC. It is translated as CAWRVTGGLIGEQYF.